The entry below gives a single T cell receptor (beta chain) sequence along with its context. Its cognate antigen is unknown. The data originate from a study of siplizumab effects on memory and regulatory T cells. Assayed TCR templates numbered about 10^5 for each sample. Method: immunoSEQ multiplex PCR; TCRdb's copy keeps in-frame clones and lacks some. The sample carries about 82,000 clones, about nine tenths recorded once. CDR1 and CDR2 from the germline V gene are MNHNS and SASEGT. Trimming took 4 bases from V and 4 from J, leaving 20 bases between them. There are 17 residues in the CDR3. Study findings and constraints: Memory cells that were CD4+ and unstimulated gave rise to alloreactive sequences, which siplizumab significantly reduced. Unstimulated subsets accounted for the mapping of only a minor share of the clones that were alloreactive. Greater diversity than memory cells seemed evident in naive T cells, which also appeared to be major alloresponse contributors.

This clonotype was sampled from a human donor in good health. The sequenced sample consisted of Tregs sorted from blood. The chain employs TRBV6-1 and TRBJ1-3; D not resolved. The DNA of the CDR3 is TGTGCCAGCAGTGGATTTAGCATAGGTCTCAGAGGAAACACCATATATTTT. Its translation is CASSGFSIGLRGNTIYF.